This TCR beta chain was found in a study of shared T cell receptors in the human thymus. TCRdb keeps only in-frame clones here, not all; method: immunoSEQ multiplex PCR. The sample lists hundreds of thousands of clones, 80% to 90% occurring once. Trimming at V came to 4 bases and at J to 5 bases, leaving 4 bases not matched to a gene. Germline V gives CDR1 SGHKS, CDR2 YYEKEE (reference sequence). The CDR3 totals 14 residues. A further study also used this sample, focusing on human thymus T cells. That publication notes: Healthy Finnish infants undergoing corrective surgery for congenital heart defects provided the donor material. From resections taken during corrective heart surgery, the thymus tissue was obtained. V and J genes seemed to be used with bias in thymic and blood repertoires.

This chain joins TRBV5-5 and TRBJ2-5; 11 bases are shared with TRBD1. The origin of this receptor is a girl in the first two years of life with a congenital heart defect. The sequenced sample consisted of thymocytes. DNA of the CDR3: TGTGCCAGCAGCCCTAGGGACAGGGGGGAGACCCAGTACTTC. It codes for CASSPRDRGETQYF. The whole variable domain, filled in from reference TRBV5-5 and TRBJ2-5, reads DAGVTQSPTHLIKTRGQQVTLRCSPISGHKSVSWYQQVLGQGPQFIFQYYEKEERGRGNFPDRFSARQFPNYSSELNVNALLLGDSALYLCASSPRDRGETQYFGPGTRLLVL.